This T cell receptor beta chain was profiled in a study of T cells in women clearing cervical HPV infection. Looking at the study overall: Controls gave blood once infection was undetectable; cases at lesion identification. For cases, blood was sampled a median around 150 days after lesion detection, interquartile range about 90 to 230 days. Overall study results and limits: Cases carried less TRBV6-7 than controls: roughly 0.11% versus 0.16%.

V was pared by 10 bases and J by 5 bases, with 11 bases of the junction left unmatched. This CDR3 is 13 amino acids long. The V gene's germline CDR1 is LNHDA and CDR2 SQIVND (reference sequence). Repertoires were generated with immunoSEQ multiplex PCR, while TCRdb's copy carries only in-frame clones and drops some. The sample's table shows some 15,000 clones. In the case of this clone: Its antigen remains unknown. With the read ending 3 residues before the CDR3 end, the germline J gene is used to fill in that end.

The origin of this receptor is a woman between 18 and 70 years old with a cervical HPV16 infection that either progressed to CIN3+ or cleared (not recorded which). The sample consisted of blood buffy coat. V and J are TRBV19 and TRBJ2-7; 7 bases map to TRBD1. CDR3 bases read: TGTGCCACCCGGGGAAGGGGGCGCGACGAG. Translating it yields CATRGRGRDE. The full CDR3 protein is CATRGRGRDEQYF.